The clone carrying this T cell receptor (beta chain) was picked up many times. Antigen unknown. The data are from a study of early T cells in non-severe SARS-CoV-2 infection. Study summary: Sequencing input comprised bulk RNA from unsorted whole blood; chain pairing was not available.

Study observations and caveats: VDJdb matching skewed toward anti-spike CD8 responses, missing private and CD4 specificities.

Individual cDNA molecules each received unique molecular identifiers attached to them. TCRdb re-called the 5' RACE reads through MiXCR, storing one row per CDR3 protein. This sample has about 21,000 distinct CDR3 sequences, with approximately 5% found just once. The material sequenced was whole blood. The clonotype originates from an adult who was a healthcare worker with PCR-confirmed SARS-CoV-2 infection or an uninfected control (not recorded which).

CDR3 in amino acids: CSARDLWETQYF. Here the CDR3 DNA reads TGCAGTGCTAGAGATCTCTGGGAGACCCAGTACTTC. The chain couples TRBV20-1 to TRBJ2-5; D is undetermined. The CDR3 runs to 12 residues. V gave up 0 bases and J gave up 5 bases, with 7 bases separating them. Germline-derived CDR1 and CDR2 are DFQATT and SNEGSKA (reference sequence).